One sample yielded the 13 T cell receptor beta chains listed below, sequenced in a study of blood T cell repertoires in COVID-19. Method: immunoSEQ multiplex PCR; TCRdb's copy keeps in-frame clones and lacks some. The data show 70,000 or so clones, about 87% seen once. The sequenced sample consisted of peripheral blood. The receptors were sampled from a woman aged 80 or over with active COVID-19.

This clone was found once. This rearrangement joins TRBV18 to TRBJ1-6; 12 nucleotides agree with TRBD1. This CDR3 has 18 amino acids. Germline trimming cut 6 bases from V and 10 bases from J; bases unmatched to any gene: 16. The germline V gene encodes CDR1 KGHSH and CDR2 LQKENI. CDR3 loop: CASSPHASGTGGWSPLHF. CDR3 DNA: TGTGCCAGCTCTCCTCATGCTTCAGGGACAGGGGGCTGGTCACCCCTCCACTTT. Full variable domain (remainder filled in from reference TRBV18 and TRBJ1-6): NAGVMQNPRHLVRRRGQEARLRCSPMKGHSHVYWYRQLPEEGLKFMVYLQKENIIDESGMPKERFSAEFPKEGPSILRIQQVVRGDSAAYFCASSPHASGTGGWSPLHFGNGTRLTVT.

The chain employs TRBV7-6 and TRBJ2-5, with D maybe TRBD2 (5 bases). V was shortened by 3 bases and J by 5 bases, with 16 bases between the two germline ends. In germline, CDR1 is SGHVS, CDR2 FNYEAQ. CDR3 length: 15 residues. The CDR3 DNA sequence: TGTGCCAGCAGCTTGGAGGACTTGTCCCGGGAGACCCAGTACTTC. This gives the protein CASSLEDLSRETQYF.

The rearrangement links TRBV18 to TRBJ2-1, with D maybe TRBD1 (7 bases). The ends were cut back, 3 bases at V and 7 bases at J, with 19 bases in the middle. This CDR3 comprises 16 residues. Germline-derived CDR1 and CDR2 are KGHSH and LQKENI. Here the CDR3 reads CASSPPSQGGKNEQFF. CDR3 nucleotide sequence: TGTGCCAGCTCACCTCCTTCCCAGGGGGGTAAGAATGAGCAGTTCTTC. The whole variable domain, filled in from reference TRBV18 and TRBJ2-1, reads NAGVMQNPRHLVRRRGQEARLRCSPMKGHSHVYWYRQLPEEGLKFMVYLQKENIIDESGMPKERFSAEFPKEGPSILRIQQVVRGDSAAYFCASSPPSQGGKNEQFFGPGTRLTVL.

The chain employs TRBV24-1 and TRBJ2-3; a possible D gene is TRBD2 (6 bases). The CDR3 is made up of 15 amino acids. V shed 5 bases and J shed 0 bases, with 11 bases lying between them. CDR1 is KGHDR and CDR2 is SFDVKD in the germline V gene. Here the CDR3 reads CATSVGTYSTDTQYF. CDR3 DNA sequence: TGTGCCACCAGTGTCGGGACTTATAGCACAGATACGCAGTATTTT.

The DNA of the CDR3 is TGTGCCATCAGTAGGGCCATCGGGGAGGACACCATATATTTT. Its translation: CAISRAIGEDTIYF. The chain recombines TRBV10-3 with TRBJ1-3; D ambiguous. The CDR3 spans 14 residues. Looked up from germline, CDR1 is ENHRY and CDR2 is SYGVKD. V was shortened by 5 bases and J by 8 bases, with 16 bases between the two germline ends.

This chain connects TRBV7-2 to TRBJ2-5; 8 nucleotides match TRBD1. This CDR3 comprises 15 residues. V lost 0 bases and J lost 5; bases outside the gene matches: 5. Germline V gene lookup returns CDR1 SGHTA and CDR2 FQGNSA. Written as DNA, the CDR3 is TGTGCCAGCAGCTTAGCACTCAGGGGGCAGGAGACCCAGTACTTC. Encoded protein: CASSLALRGQETQYF.

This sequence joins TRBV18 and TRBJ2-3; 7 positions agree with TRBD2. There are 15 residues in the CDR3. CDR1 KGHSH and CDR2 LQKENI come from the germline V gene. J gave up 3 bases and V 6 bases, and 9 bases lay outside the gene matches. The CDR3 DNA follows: TGTGCCAGCTCCCCGGCCAGCGGGAAAACAGATACGCAGTATTTT. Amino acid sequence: CASSPASGKTDTQYF.

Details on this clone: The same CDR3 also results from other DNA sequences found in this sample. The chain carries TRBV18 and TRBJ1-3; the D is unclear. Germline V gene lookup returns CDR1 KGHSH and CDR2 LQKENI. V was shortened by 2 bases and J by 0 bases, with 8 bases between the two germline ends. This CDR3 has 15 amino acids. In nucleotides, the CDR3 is TGTGCCAGCTCACCAGCGGCGAACTCTGGAAACACCATATATTTT. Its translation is CASSPAANSGNTIYF.

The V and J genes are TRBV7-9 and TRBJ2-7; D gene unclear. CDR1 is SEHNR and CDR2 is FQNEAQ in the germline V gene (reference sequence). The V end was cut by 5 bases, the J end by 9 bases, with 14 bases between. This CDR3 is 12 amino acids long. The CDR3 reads CASSPNRVGQYF. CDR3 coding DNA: TGTGCCAGCAGCCCAAATCGGGTCGGGCAGTACTTC.

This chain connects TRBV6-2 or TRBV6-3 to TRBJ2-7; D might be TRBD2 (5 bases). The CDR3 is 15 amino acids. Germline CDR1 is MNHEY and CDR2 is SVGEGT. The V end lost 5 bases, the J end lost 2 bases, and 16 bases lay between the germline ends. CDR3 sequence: CASSPSSPGAYEQYF. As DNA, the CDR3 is TGTGCCAGCAGTCCCTCTAGCCCCGGCGCCTACGAGCAGTACTTC.

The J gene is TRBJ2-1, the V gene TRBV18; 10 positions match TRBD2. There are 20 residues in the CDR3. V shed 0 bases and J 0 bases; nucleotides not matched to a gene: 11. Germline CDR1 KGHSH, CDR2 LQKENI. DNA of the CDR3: TGTGCCAGCTCACCACCGGGGGTCCTAGCGGGAGTGATCTCCTACAATGAGCAGTTCTTC. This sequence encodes CASSPPGVLAGVISYNEQFF.

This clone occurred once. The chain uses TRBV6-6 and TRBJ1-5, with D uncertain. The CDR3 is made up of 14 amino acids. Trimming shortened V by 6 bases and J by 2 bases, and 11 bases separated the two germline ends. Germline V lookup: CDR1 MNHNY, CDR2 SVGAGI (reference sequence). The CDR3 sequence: CASRPPTGNQPQHF. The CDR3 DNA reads TGTGCCAGCAGGCCGCCAACAGGCAATCAGCCCCAGCATTTT.

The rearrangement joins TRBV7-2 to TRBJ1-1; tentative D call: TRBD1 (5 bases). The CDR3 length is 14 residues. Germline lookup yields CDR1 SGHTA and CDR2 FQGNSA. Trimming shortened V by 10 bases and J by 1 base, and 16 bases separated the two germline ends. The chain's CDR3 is CATGQTGENTEAFF. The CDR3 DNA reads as TGTGCCACTGGTCAAACGGGGGAGAACACTGAAGCTTTCTTT.